The clone carrying this T cell receptor beta chain came up once. Its antigen is undetermined. TCRdb's copy holds only in-frame clones and misses some; the assay was immunoSEQ multiplex PCR. The data hold roughly 420,000 clones, with 80% to 90% observed a single time. This entry belongs to a study of Ad26.COV2.S vaccination and SARS-CoV-2 variants. Study information: In the COV1001 trial, the donor was in the Ad26.COV2.S arm.

Study-level findings and limits: Reportedly, spike-specific CD8+ and CD4+ T cell responses achieved substantial breadth once vaccination had taken place.

Treatment described: some 20 received Ad26.COV2.S at low or high dose, single or two shots; 5 received placebo; per-sample allocation not given. Sampling took place 63 days after the first vaccine or placebo injection. The study used a vaccine consisting of an Ad26 vector that expressed Wuhan-strain SARS-CoV-2 spike. The source is a person aged 18 to 65 who received the Ad26.COV2.S COVID-19 vaccine or a placebo. Sample: peripheral blood, taken in a trial of Ad26.COV2.S vaccine versus placebo.

The CDR3 DNA is TGTGCCAGCAGTTACTCTCCGGGACACGGCGAGCAGTACTTC. Amino acid sequence: CASSYSPGHGEQYF. The rearrangement links TRBV6-6 to TRBJ2-7; D is possibly TRBD1 (6 bases). This CDR3 region has 14 residues. CDR1 and CDR2 from the germline V gene are MNHNY and SVGAGI (reference sequence). V was trimmed by 0 bases and J by 6 bases, leaving 12 bases between them.